This T cell receptor (beta chain) was retrieved from a study of T cells after yellow fever vaccination. This clonotype has a count of ten or more. The CDR3 covers 15 residues. V lost 0 bases, J lost 3 bases, and 10 bases lay in between. Germline V CDR1 and CDR2: SGHRS, YFSETQ. MiXCR was run by TCRdb on the 5' RACE reads, yielding one entry per CDR3 protein. The sample shows a few hundred thousand distinct CDR3 sequences, 3.5% to 5% of them seen only once. Here the sequenced sample was PBMCs, taken 15 days after the yellow fever booster vaccination. This chain uses TRBV5-1 with TRBJ2-1; D gene uncertain. The receptor was derived from a man between 18 and 35 years old who received the YFV17D yellow fever vaccine. The CDR3 loop reads CASSLADVIYNEQFF. CDR3 coding DNA: TGCGCCAGCAGCTTGGCGGATGTCATCTACAATGAGCAGTTCTTC.